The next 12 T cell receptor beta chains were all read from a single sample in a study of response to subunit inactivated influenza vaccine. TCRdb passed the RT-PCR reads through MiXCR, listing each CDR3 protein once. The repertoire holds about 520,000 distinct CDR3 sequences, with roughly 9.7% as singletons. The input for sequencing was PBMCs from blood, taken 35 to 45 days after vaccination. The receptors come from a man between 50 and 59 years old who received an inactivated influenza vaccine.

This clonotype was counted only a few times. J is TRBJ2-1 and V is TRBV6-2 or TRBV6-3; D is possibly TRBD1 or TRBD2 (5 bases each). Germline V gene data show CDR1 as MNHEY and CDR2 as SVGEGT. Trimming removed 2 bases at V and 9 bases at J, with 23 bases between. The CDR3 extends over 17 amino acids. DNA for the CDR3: TGTGCCAGCAGTTACAACCCCCTCGGTCCTAGCAGGGTTGAGCAGTTCTTC. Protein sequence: CASSYNPLGPSRVEQFF.

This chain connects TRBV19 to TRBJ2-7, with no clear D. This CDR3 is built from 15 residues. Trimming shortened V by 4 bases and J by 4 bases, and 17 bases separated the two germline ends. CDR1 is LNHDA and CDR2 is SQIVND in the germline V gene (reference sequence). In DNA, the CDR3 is TGTGCCAGTAGTAGCCTGGCCAGGTCAACATACGAGCAGTACTTC. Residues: CASSSLARSTYEQYF. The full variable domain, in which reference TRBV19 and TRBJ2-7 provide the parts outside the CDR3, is DGGITQSPKYLFRKEGQNVTLSCEQNLNHDAMYWYRQDPGQGLRLIYYSQIVNDFQKGDIAEGYSVSREKKESFPLTVTSAQKNPTAFYLCASSSLARSTYEQYFGPGTRLTVT.

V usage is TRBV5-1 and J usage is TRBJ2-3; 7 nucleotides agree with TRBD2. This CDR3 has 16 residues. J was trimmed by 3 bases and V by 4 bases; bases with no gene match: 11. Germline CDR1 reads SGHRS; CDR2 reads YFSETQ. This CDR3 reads CASSIQLARTTDTQYF. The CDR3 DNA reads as TGCGCCAGCAGCATCCAACTAGCGCGCACAACAGATACGCAGTATTTT.

The CDR3 sequence: CASSRTGPNSPLHF. The CDR3 bases are TGTGCCAGCAGCCGGACAGGGCCCAATTCACCCCTCCACTTT. The rearrangement links TRBV5-6 to TRBJ1-6; 8 nucleotides match TRBD1. CDR1 and CDR2 from the germline V gene are SGHDT and YYEEEE. CDR3 length: 14 residues. Trimming took 4 bases from V and 7 from J; bases not matched to a gene: 4. The complete variable domain, with remaining parts taken from reference TRBV5-6 and TRBJ1-6, reads DAGVTQSPTHLIKTRGQQVTLRCSPKSGHDTVSWYQQALGQGPQFIFQYYEEEERQRGNFPDRFSGHQFPNYSSELNVNALLLGDSALYLCASSRTGPNSPLHFGNGTRLTVT.

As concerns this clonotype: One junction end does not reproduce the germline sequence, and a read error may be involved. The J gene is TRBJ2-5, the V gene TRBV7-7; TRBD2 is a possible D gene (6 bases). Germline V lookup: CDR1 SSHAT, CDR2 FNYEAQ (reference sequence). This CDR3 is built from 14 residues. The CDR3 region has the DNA TGTGCTAGCAGCTTTAACGGGGGACAAGAGACCCAGTACTTC. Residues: CASSFNGGQETQYF.

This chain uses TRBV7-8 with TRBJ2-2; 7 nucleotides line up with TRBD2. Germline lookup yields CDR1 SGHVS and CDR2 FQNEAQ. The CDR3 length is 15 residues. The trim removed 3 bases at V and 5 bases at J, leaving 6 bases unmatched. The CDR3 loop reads CASSFYGRSTGELFF. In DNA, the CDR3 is TGTGCCAGCAGCTTTTACGGGAGGAGTACCGGGGAGCTGTTTTTT.

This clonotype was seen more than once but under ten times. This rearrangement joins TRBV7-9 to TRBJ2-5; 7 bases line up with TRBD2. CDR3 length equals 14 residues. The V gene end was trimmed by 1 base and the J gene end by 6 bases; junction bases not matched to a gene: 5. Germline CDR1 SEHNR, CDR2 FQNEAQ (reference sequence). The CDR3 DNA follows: TGTGCCAGCAGCTTAGTGGCGGGAGAGAAGACCCAGTACTTC. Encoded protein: CASSLVAGEKTQYF.

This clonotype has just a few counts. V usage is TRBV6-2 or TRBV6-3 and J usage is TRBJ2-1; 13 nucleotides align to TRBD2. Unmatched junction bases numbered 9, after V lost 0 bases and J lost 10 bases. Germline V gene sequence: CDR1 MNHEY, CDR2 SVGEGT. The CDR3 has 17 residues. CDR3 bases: TGTGCCAGCAGTTACTCGAAAACTAGCGGGGGGGCCACCGAGCAGTTCTTC. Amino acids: CASSYSKTSGGATEQFF.

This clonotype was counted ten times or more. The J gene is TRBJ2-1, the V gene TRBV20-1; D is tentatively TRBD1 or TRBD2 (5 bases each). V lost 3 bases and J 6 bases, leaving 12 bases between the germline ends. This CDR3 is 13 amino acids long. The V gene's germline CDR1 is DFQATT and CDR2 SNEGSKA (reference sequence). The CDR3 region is CSARGPSANEQFF. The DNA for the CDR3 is TGCAGTGCTAGGGGACCTTCGGCCAATGAGCAGTTCTTC.

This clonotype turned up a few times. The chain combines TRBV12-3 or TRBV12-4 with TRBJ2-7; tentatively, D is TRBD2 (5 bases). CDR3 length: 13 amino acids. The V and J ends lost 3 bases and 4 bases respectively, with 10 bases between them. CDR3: CASSFGVMYEQYF. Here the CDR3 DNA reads TGTGCCAGCAGTTTCGGGGTCATGTACGAGCAGTACTTC.

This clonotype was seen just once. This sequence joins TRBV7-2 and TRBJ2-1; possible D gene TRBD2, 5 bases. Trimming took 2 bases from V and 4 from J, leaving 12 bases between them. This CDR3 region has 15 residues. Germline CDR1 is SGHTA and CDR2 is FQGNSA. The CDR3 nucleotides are TGTGCCAGCAGCTTACAGCGGTCCTTGTACAATGAGCAGTTCTTC. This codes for CASSLQRSLYNEQFF.

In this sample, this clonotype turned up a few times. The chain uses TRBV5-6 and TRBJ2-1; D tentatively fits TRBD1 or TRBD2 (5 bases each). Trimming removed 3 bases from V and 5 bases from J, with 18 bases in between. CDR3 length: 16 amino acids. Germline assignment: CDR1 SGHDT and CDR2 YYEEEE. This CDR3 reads CASSSGLGTGNNEQFF. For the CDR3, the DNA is TGTGCCAGCAGCTCCGGTCTCGGGACGGGAAACAATGAGCAGTTCTTC.